The clone carrying this T cell receptor (beta chain) has a count of ten or more. The data originate from a study of regulatory T cells in long-lasting Graves disease. Whole-study context: Antithyroid drugs had been given to newly diagnosed Graves' patients for under 3 months.

V was cut by 8 bases and J by 4 bases, with 15 bases left in between. The germline gives CDR1 SGHRS, CDR2 YFSETQ. The CDR3 sequence is 13 residues long. The time point: newly diagnosed GD, antithyroid drugs for less than 3 months. PBMCs provided the RNA from which the TCR library was made. For TCR beta, libraries came from iRepertoire HTBI primers and Arm-PCR of CDR3 regions. TCRdb reprocessed the multiplex PCR reads with MiXCR, giving one entry per CDR3 protein. This table has 600,000 to 650,000 distinct CDR3 sequences, under 20% appearing once. These data also formed part of another study, on T cells in Graves' hyperthyroidism and ophthalmopathy. From that paper: HTBI primers were employed in a first-round RT-PCR of the TCR CDR3.

The chain combines TRBV5-1 with TRBJ1-1; D gene uncertain. The clonotype was recovered from a woman under 40 with Graves disease. The source material was peripheral blood mononuclear cells (PBMCs), sampled at new diagnosis, from a patient treated with antithyroid drugs. This CDR3 is CASPHRAATEAFF. The CDR3 DNA is TGCGCCAGTCCCCATCGCGCCGCCACTGAAGCTTTCTTT. Using reference TRBV5-1 and TRBJ1-1 for the parts outside the CDR3, the full variable domain is KAGVTQTPRYLIKTRGQQVTLSCSPISGHRSVSWYQQTPGQGLQFLFEYFSETQRNKGNFPGRFSGRQFSNSRSEMNVSTLELGDSALYLCASPHRAATEAFFGQGTRLTVV.